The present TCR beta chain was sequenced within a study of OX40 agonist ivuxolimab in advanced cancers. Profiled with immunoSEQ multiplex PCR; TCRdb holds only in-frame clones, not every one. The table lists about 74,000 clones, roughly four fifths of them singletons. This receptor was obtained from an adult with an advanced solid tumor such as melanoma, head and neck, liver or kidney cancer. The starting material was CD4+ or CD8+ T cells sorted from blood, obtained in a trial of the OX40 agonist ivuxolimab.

CDR3 protein: CSGGDTEAFF. DNA for the CDR3: TGCAGCGGTGGCGACACTGAAGCTTTCTTT. J is TRBJ1-1 and V is TRBV29-1; D is ambiguous. Trimming pared 7 bases from V and 3 bases from J, leaving 6 bases between. The CDR3 extends over 10 amino acids. CDR1 and CDR2 from the germline V gene are SQVTM and ANQGSEA.